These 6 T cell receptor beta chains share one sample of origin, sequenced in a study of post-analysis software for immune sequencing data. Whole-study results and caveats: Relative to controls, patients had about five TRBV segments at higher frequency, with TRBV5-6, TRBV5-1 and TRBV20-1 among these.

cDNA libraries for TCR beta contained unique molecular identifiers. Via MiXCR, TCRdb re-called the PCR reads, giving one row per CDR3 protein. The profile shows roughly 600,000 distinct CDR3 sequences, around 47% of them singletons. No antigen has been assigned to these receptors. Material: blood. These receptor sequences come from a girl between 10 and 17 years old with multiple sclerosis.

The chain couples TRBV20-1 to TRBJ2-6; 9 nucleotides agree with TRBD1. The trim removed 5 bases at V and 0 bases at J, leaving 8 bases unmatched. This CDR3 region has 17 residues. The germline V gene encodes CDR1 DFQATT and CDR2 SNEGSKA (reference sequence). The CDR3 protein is CSAAQGASSSGANVLTF. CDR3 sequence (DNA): TGCAGTGCTGCACAGGGGGCCTCCTCCTCTGGGGCCAACGTCCTGACTTTC.

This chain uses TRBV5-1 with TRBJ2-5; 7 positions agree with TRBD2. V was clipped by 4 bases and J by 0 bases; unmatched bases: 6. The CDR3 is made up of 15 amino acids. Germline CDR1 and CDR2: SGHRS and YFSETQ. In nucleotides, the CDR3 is TGCGCCAGCAGCCGGGCTAGCGGACACCAAGAGACCCAGTACTTC. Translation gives CASSRASGHQETQYF.

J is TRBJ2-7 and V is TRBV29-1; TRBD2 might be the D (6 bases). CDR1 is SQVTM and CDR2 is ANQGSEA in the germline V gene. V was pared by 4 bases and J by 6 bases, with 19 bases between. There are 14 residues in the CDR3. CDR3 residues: CSVGSREAPREQYF. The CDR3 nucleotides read TGCAGCGTTGGGTCCAGGGAGGCCCCTCGCGAGCAGTACTTC.

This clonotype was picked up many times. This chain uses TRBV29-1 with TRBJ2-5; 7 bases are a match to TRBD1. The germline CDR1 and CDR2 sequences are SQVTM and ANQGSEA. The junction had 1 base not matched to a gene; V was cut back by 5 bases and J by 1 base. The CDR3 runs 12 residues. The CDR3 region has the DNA TGCAGCGTTCGGGACAGCCAAGAGACCCAGTACTTC. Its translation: CSVRDSQETQYF.

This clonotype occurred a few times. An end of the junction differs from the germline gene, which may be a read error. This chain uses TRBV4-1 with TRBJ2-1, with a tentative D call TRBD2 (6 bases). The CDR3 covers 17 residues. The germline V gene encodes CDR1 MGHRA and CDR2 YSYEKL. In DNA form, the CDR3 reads TGCGCCAGCAGTCCGATAGGGAGGCGGAGCTCCTACAATCAGCAGTTCTTC. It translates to CASSPIGRRSSYNQQFF.

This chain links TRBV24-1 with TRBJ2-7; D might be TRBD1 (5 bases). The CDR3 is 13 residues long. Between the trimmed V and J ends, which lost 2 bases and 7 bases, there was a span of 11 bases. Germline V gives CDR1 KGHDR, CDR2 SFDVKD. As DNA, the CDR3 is TGTGCCACCAGTGATTCCCCGGACAATGAGCAGTACTTC. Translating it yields CATSDSPDNEQYF.